This T cell receptor (beta chain) came from a study of cytomegalovirus exposure and HLA in healthy donors (dated by TCRdb to between 2016 and 2019). About the full investigation: An earlier analysis of roughly 630 of the donors reported approximately 270 Gb of sequence data and 100 million to 140 million unique TCR beta sequences from about 200 million T cells. Approximately 300 gigabases of sequencing data and roughly 81 million unique TCR sequences made up an early release that covered approximately 620 HLA-typed donors. The genetic ancestry cluster associated with self-reported Caucasian donors included about four fifths of the approximately 410 genotyped donors. The study was designed to test whether signatures of past pathogen exposure could be identified by cataloging public T cell receptors. The study used immunosequencing to profile the T cell repertoires of around 600 subjects and linked those repertoires to cytomegalovirus serostatus. Along with the roughly 700-subject first cohort, a separate validation cohort of around 120 different subjects was used. To predict cytomegalovirus infection status, the study brought together high-throughput TCR immunosequencing, statistical association of individual TCRs with disease status, and machine learning. A later analysis re-analyzed previously published TCR beta repertoires from roughly 600 donors and added high-resolution HLA genotyping to study TCR occurrence patterns. The later analysis used no new phenotypic data to find candidate immune exposures, relying instead on TCR beta sequences and their occurrence across donors. An earlier analysis of around 540 of the donors applied high-throughput TCR beta sequencing to assess whether each TCR beta V gene segment acted as functional or pseudogenic. Donor age, sex, ethnicity and CMV serostatus were collected together with the repertoire data. A later genetic analysis took genome-wide SNP genotypes for about 55% of the roughly 670 donors and used that subset as a discovery cohort. Every discovery cohort repertoire had been produced on one sequencing platform. Class I and class II HLA loci were covered by the typing at four-digit resolution. The number of typed donors differed by locus: about 620-630 for A, B, C, DRB1 and DQB1; roughly 510 for DQA1; approximately 600 for DPA1; and some 450 for DPB1. Roughly 5 DR-DQ haplotypes were handled as single units for association and clustering, since linkage in the cohort was strong. Among some 400 genotyped donors of the cohort, an average of about 240,000 unique TCR beta nucleotide sequences was sequenced per donor, of which approximately 19% were non-productive. Broad study findings and their caveats: Cytomegalovirus status was reported to be diagnosed by the classifier with high specificity and sensitivity in both the original and validation cohorts. Because the 87-base-pair reads could not distinguish some IMGT-functional V segments, including TRBV6-2 and TRBV6-3, those segments were excluded. A further reported finding was that TCR beta sequences accurately predicted the HLA-A and HLA-B alleles for most subjects in the first cohort. The earlier analysis of about 600 of the donors excluded some 15 rarely observed V segments, including chromosome 9 orphons, because counts were too low. An association between a missense DCLRE1C variant and V-gene and J-gene trimming of TCR beta chains was found in a later genetic analysis and replicated in an independent cohort. Roughly uniform sequencing depth across donors was assumed in presence/absence analyses, although this assumption may not hold. In this cohort, only TCR beta chains were sequenced, and detectable features were limited by the absence of alpha or paired-chain data. Most TCR sequences were observed very rarely across donors, whereas some public TCRs were present in many individuals. In a later analysis, most CMV-associated TCR beta chains were found to appear HLA-restricted, with HLA associations seemingly driven largely by CMV exposure. A cluster of highly shared sequence variants was judged likely to represent a technical artifact of the sequencing pipeline. In a later analysis, TCR association rates were found to vary across HLA loci, with the most associated TCRs seen for DRB1 alleles and the fewest for HLA-C alleles. In an earlier analysis of some 640 of the donors, most TCR beta V segments were observed in productive rearrangements about 87% or about 30% of the time, broadly matching IMGT annotations. The study listed 170 or so TCR beta chains as associated with cytomegalovirus. According to a later genetic analysis, donors in an Asian-associated ancestry cluster had fewer N-insertions in productive TCRs than the approximately 650-donor mean. A later analysis associated 16,951 TCR beta sequences with specific HLA alleles at a false discovery rate of 0.05. In a later analysis, HLA-associated TCR beta chains were found to be more clonally expanded and to have lower generation probabilities than equally common non-associated chains. Because HLA typing was missing for some donors at each locus, association tests included only the typed subset. In a later analysis, several top co-occurrence clusters were reported to appear linked to parvovirus B19, influenza, CMV and Epstein-Barr virus. In vitro tests confirmed that a few of the cytomegalovirus-associated TCR beta chains recognize cytomegalovirus antigens. When HLA alleles, especially DR and DQ, strongly co-occurred, TCR associations were difficult to assign to individual alleles. Correlated functional status among segregating V segments might be attributable to linkage disequilibrium, but an unknown experimental factor could not be ruled out. The authors suggested that the approach could potentially be generalized to other disease states and immunological phenotypes. Immune exposure information for the cohort was limited to CMV serostatus.

The trim is 0 bases for V and 3 bases for J, with a gap of 9 bases between the germline ends. The germline V gene specifies SGHVS as CDR1 and FQNEAQ as CDR2. The CDR3 contains 14 residues, cysteine and phenylalanine counted. Only the CDR3 region is kept as DNA, spanning 42 bases read in frame from base 1. Points on this clone: Its antigen is not yet known. No quality values exist for individual bases; no much larger clone is one base distant.

Library prep was done by the immunoSEQ multiplex PCR assay. For the multiplex PCR, a mixture combining 60 forward primers for TCR Vbeta segments and 13 reverse primers for TCR Jbeta segments was used. Amplification of the CDR3 region of rearranged TCR beta genes was performed with a multiplex PCR assay on genomic DNA. Amplified TCR beta libraries were sequenced as 87-base-pair reads on the Illumina HiSeq System. On the authors' methods: Across the 600 to 700 repertoires, a later analysis counted around 80 million unique TCR beta chains, approximately 10 million of which were shared by at least two donors. Raw reads were error-corrected and collapsed into unique sequences with a nearest-neighbor algorithm that merged closely related sequences to remove PCR and sequencing errors. V, D and J gene segments were assigned by aligning CDR3 sequences to IMGT reference sequences. For a sequence to be retained, at least a six-nucleotide match to both a V gene segment and a J gene segment was required. Rearrangements were called productive when the CDR3 lacked stop codons and stayed in frame with V and J; all others were non-productive. CDR3 was defined according to IMGT convention as the region running from the second conserved V-encoded cysteine to the conserved J-encoded phenylalanine. The earlier analysis of approximately 500 of the donors excluded sequences that lacked an unambiguous match to a single V gene segment. In an earlier analysis of a few hundred of the donors, V segments were called functional above 56.7% productive rearrangements and were called segregating when the between-donor standard deviation exceeded 5%. A statistical classification framework was developed to diagnose cytomegalovirus status using the catalog of TCR beta chain sequences. In a later analysis, V and J genes were assigned by comparing TCR nucleotide sequences against IMGT/GENE-DB human TR gene sequences. A later analysis assigned CDR3 sequences and most-parsimonious VDJ recombination scenarios with the TCRdist pipeline. A later analysis defined each TCR beta chain by its CDR3 amino acid sequence plus V-gene family, and excluded reads lacking a unique V-gene family. A later analysis removed nearly 600 highly shared, low-generation-probability nucleotide sequences to deal with suspected cross-contamination and a sequencing artifact. In a later analysis, a clonal expansion index was calculated for each public chain from normalized within-repertoire ranks of inferred template counts. Generation probabilities in a later analysis came from a VDJ recombination model fitted to out-of-frame rearrangements, and those results were checked against IGoR. Hypergeometric tests were used in a later analysis to score TCR-TCR, TCR-HLA and TCR-CMV co-occurrence, with a repertoire-size bias correction applied to the TCR pairs. False discovery rates were estimated in a later analysis by permuting HLA or CMV assignments 20 times. A later analysis grouped co-occurring TCRs with DBSCAN, adding TCRdist sequence similarity when clustering within HLA-allele-positive subsets. Co-occurrence clustering excluded repertoires with fewer than 30,000 or more than 120,000 public chains, plus five with anomalous nucleotide sharing. TCRdb took over this immuneACCESS table, retaining in-frame rearrangements with V and J assigned. Such tables are incomplete; in checked studies, under half of the missing clones stem from an unresolved V gene, and the remainder is unexplained. V and J calls and clone size follow that table, whereas D and trimming were derived from the DNA. In all, the sample holds about 140,000 clones, and around 77% of those were seen once. The ten top clones hold 4.5% to 6% of the sample.

The cohort was made up of 666 healthy bone marrow donors. All cohort members were sampled while nominally healthy, although unrecorded immune exposures were likely present. The donor was CMV seronegative and was included in the group of approximately 350 seronegative cohort members. Each donor provided a peripheral blood sample, and peripheral blood mononuclear cells were used for TCR beta sequencing. The Qiagen DNeasy Blood Extraction Kit was used to extract genomic DNA from the blood cell samples. In this chain, TRBV7-8 is recombined with TRBJ2-7; perhaps TRBD1 is the D gene, with 5 bases matching. The sample was PBMCs. This TCR derives from a woman aged 50 to 60 in good health and CMV-seronegative. The DNA is as follows: TGTGCCAGCAGCTTAGCCCCGGACAACTACGAGCAGTACTTC. Its amino acids are CASSLAPDNYEQYF.